The next 23 T cell receptor beta chains were all read from a single sample in a study of identical twins. TCRdb reprocessed the 5' RACE reads via MiXCR and lists one record per CDR3 protein. The sample shows hundreds of thousands of distinct CDR3 sequences, 8.6% of them seen only once. This sample also belongs to another study, concerning yellow fever vaccine responses in identical twins.

The sample consisted of PBMCs. The receptor source for this set is a woman aged 18 to 35 in good health.

This clonotype was seen a handful of times. The rearrangement uses TRBV7-6 and TRBJ2-7; weak D call: TRBD2 (6 bases). Germline assignment: CDR1 SGHVS and CDR2 FNYEAQ. The CDR3 spans 15 residues. Trimming left V 1 base short and J 6 bases short, with 16 bases between. CDR3 sequence: CASSLGRAGIGEQYF. The DNA of the CDR3 is TGTGCCAGCAGCTTAGGGAGGGCTGGGATAGGCGAGCAGTACTTC. Full variable domain (outside the CDR3, taken from reference TRBV7-6 and TRBJ2-7): GAGVSQSPRYKVTKRGQDVALRCDPISGHVSLYWYRQALGQGPEFLTYFNYEAQQDKSGLPNDRFSAERPEGSISTLTIQRTEQRDSAMYRCASSLGRAGIGEQYFGPGTRLTVT.

This clonotype was picked up a small number of times. The CDR3 nucleotides are TGTGCCAGCAGCCCGGGGGACGGGAATTTCCAAGAGACCCAGTACTTC. Protein sequence: CASSPGDGNFQETQYF. The chain employs TRBV3-1 and TRBJ2-5; tentatively, D is TRBD2 (6 bases). This CDR3 comprises 16 residues. Germline-derived CDR1 and CDR2 are LGHDT and YNNKEL (reference sequence). V lost 4 bases, J lost 1 base, and 16 bases lay in between.

V usage is TRBV7-8 and J usage is TRBJ2-3; tentatively, D is TRBD2 (6 bases). The CDR3 has 16 residues. Trimming removed 6 bases from V and 4 bases from J, with 20 bases in between. Germline V CDR1 and CDR2: SGHVS, FQNEAQ. This CDR3 is CASSAPGLPSADTQYF. Written as DNA, the CDR3 is TGTGCCAGCAGTGCTCCGGGACTTCCCTCCGCAGATACGCAGTATTTT.

V and J are TRBV28 and TRBJ2-7; TRBD1 matches at 9 bases. Germline V gives CDR1 MDHEN, CDR2 SYDVKM. V gave up 4 bases and J gave up 1 base; unmatched junction bases: 5. This CDR3 region has 15 residues. The CDR3 bases are TGTGCCAGCAGTTGGTCCGGGACAGGGTCCTACGAGCAGTACTTC. It encodes CASSWSGTGSYEQYF.

This clonotype was seen more than once but under ten times. V gene TRBV29-1 combines with J gene TRBJ2-7; 8 positions agree with TRBD1. This CDR3 comprises 15 residues. The junction had 9 bases not matched to a gene; V was cut back by 1 base and J by 4 bases. CDR1 is SQVTM and CDR2 is ANQGSEA in the germline V gene. Written as DNA, the CDR3 is TGCAGCGTTGAAGTTGGCCAGGGGGCGTTTTACGAGCAGTACTTC. Protein product: CSVEVGQGAFYEQYF.

Turning to this clonotype: It is unclear where the CDR3 begins or ends on the DNA, so no DNA is shown, and the CDR3 is as TCRdb lists it. The chain uses TRBV24-1 and TRBJ2-2; the listed D gene, TRBD1, was not tested against the DNA. The CDR3 contains 18 residues when both ends are counted. From germline, CDR1 is KGHDR and CDR2 SFDVKD. CDR3 region: CATSDLQTGTDTGELFFF.

This clonotype was detected many times. An end of the junction differs from the germline gene, which may be a read error. The chain is built from TRBV12-3 or TRBV12-4 and TRBJ1-5, with D possibly TRBD1 on 6 matching bases. The CDR3 consists of 15 residues. The CDR3 DNA sequence: TGCGCCAGCAGCTTGGGGGGGGCTGGCAATCAGCCCCAGCATTTT. Amino acids: CASSLGGAGNQPQHF.

This chain connects TRBV7-9 to TRBJ2-5; a possible D gene is TRBD2 (5 bases). The CDR3 has 16 residues. Germline CDR1 SEHNR, CDR2 FQNEAQ (reference sequence). Trimming took 5 bases from V and 1 from J, leaving 17 bases between them. This chain's CDR3 is CASSLINTRLQETQYF. CDR3 nucleotide sequence: TGTGCCAGCAGCCTCATAAACACTAGACTCCAAGAGACCCAGTACTTC.

This clonotype showed up just a few times. This chain uses TRBV11-2 with TRBJ2-3; D might be TRBD2 (6 bases). This CDR3 is 16 amino acids long. V was trimmed by 1 base and J by 0 bases, leaving 11 bases between them. The germline CDR1 and CDR2 sequences are SGHAT and FQNNGV. The CDR3 protein is CASSLGTIRSTDTQYF. The CDR3 coding sequence is TGTGCCAGCAGCTTAGGGACTATTCGGAGCACAGATACGCAGTATTTT.

This clonotype was seen many times. J is TRBJ2-1 and V is TRBV25-1; D gene ambiguous. CDR1 is MGHDK and CDR2 is SYGVNS in the germline V gene. The V end lost 3 bases, the J end lost 3 bases, and 6 bases lay between the germline ends. The CDR3 totals 13 residues. CDR3 protein: CASSERNYNEQFF. CDR3 coding DNA: TGTGCCAGCAGTGAGCGAAACTACAATGAGCAGTTCTTC.

This clonotype came up many times. The chain has TRBV29-1 and TRBJ1-3; no clear D. CDR3 length: 14 residues. Deletions cut 5 bases from V and 2 bases from J, with 13 bases between. Germline V gene data show CDR1 as SQVTM and CDR2 as ANQGSEA. CDR3 region: CSVSSGNPGNTIYF. The CDR3 DNA follows: TGCAGCGTTAGTTCGGGGAACCCTGGAAACACCATATATTTT.

This sequence joins TRBV27 and TRBJ2-7; 9 nucleotides match TRBD1. Germline assignment: CDR1 MNHEY and CDR2 SMNVEV (reference sequence). This CDR3 spans 15 amino acids. Trimming removed 5 bases from V and 1 base from J; junction bases left unmatched: 6. The CDR3 DNA reads TGTGCCAGCAGTACACCCGGGACAGGGTCCTACGAGCAGTACTTC. Amino acid sequence: CASSTPGTGSYEQYF.

V gene TRBV12-3 or TRBV12-4 combines with J gene TRBJ2-3; D unclear. The CDR3 extends over 14 amino acids. Trimming removed 3 bases at V and 0 bases at J, with 7 bases between. This chain's CDR3 is CASSFKASTDTQYF. The CDR3 nucleotides are TGTGCCAGCAGTTTTAAAGCTAGCACAGATACGCAGTATTTT.

J is TRBJ2-6 and V is TRBV7-6; D uncertain. Per germline, CDR1 SGHVS and CDR2 FNYEAQ. The CDR3 is made up of 15 amino acids. V was trimmed by 4 bases and J by 4 bases, leaving 11 bases between them. The CDR3 coding sequence is TGTGCCAGCAGCTCAACAGCTGGCGGGGCCAACGTCCTGACTTTC. Its translation: CASSSTAGGANVLTF.

This clonotype was seen only a few times. The V and J genes are TRBV5-1 and TRBJ2-5; weak D call: TRBD1 (5 bases). Germline loops: CDR1 SGHRS, CDR2 YFSETQ. The CDR3 has 16 residues. The ends were cut back, 4 bases at V and 5 bases at J, with 21 bases in the middle. CDR3 sequence: CASSALPGSPRETQYF. The CDR3 DNA is TGCGCCAGCAGCGCCCTCCCAGGGTCCCCCAGGGAGACCCAGTACTTC. Full variable domain (missing parts from reference TRBV5-1 and TRBJ2-5): KAGVTQTPRYLIKTRGQQVTLSCSPISGHRSVSWYQQTPGQGLQFLFEYFSETQRNKGNFPGRFSGRQFSNSRSEMNVSTLELGDSALYLCASSALPGSPRETQYFGPGTRLLVL.

The chain uses TRBV12-5 and TRBJ2-3, with D possibly being TRBD1 or TRBD2 (5 bases each). V was shortened by 1 base and J by 5 bases, with 25 bases between the two germline ends. The CDR3 is 19 residues long. Germline loops: CDR1 LGHNT, CDR2 FRNRAP. CDR3 region: CASGLASTDSLATRDTQYF. CDR3 bases: TGTGCTAGTGGTTTGGCTAGTACAGACAGTTTAGCGACTCGAGATACGCAGTATTTT.

V is TRBV21-1 and J is TRBJ2-7; the table's D gene call, TRBD2, was not cross checked with the DNA. TRBV21-1 is labeled a pseudogene. The CDR3 sequence is 17 residues long. CDR3 nucleotides: TGTGCCAGCAGCCGACCGACTAGCGGCACAACCACCTACGAGCAGTACTTC. Amino acid sequence: CASSRPTSGTTTYEQYF.

V usage is TRBV12-3 or TRBV12-4 and J usage is TRBJ1-1; TRBD1 matches at 7 bases. The trim removed 0 bases at V and 1 base at J, leaving 2 bases unmatched. There are 15 residues in the CDR3. The DNA of the CDR3 is TGTGCCAGCAGTTTAGCGGGACAGCCGAACACTGAAGCTTTCTTT. Amino acids: CASSLAGQPNTEAFF.

V usage is TRBV7-2 and J usage is TRBJ1-5, with D unclear. This CDR3 region has 13 residues. The germline CDR1 and CDR2 sequences are SGHTA and FQGNSA. Trimming removed 4 bases at V and 7 bases at J, with 11 bases between. The CDR3 loop is CASSSVGRQPQHF. DNA for the CDR3: TGTGCCAGCAGCTCCGTCGGCAGACAGCCCCAGCATTTT.

The rearrangement links TRBV6-1 to TRBJ2-7, with TRBD1 matching 11 bases. The CDR3 loop spans 16 amino acids. CDR1 is MNHNS, CDR2 SASEGT, per germline. The V segment lost 3 bases and the J segment 5 bases; nucleotides outside the gene matches: 9. The CDR3 here is CASSEAGTGGNDEQYF. DNA for the CDR3: TGTGCCAGCAGTGAGGCTGGGACAGGGGGAAATGACGAGCAGTACTTC.

The gene calls are TRBV3-1 and TRBJ2-7; 10 bases are shared with TRBD2. The CDR3 runs 15 residues. Germline-derived CDR1 and CDR2 are LGHDT and YNNKEL (reference sequence). J gave up 3 bases and V 6 bases, and 8 bases lay outside the gene matches. This chain's CDR3 is CASSNPGLANYEQYF. CDR3 in DNA: TGTGCCAGCAGTAACCCGGGACTAGCGAACTACGAGCAGTACTTC.

The CDR3 DNA is TGTGCCAGTAGTGGTGGACAGGGTTGGGTGGATACGCAGTATTTT. Translation: CASSGGQGWVDTQYF. This rearrangement joins TRBV19 to TRBJ2-3, with 8 bases fitting TRBD1. The J segment lost 6 bases and the V segment lost 5 bases, leaving 10 bases of the junction unmatched. Germline assignment: CDR1 LNHDA and CDR2 SQIVND (reference sequence). The CDR3 runs to 15 residues.

In its sample, this clonotype was seen a few times. The chain links TRBV10-3 to TRBJ1-1; a possible D gene is TRBD1 (6 bases). Between the trimmed V and J ends, which lost 2 bases and 11 bases, there was a span of 9 bases. Germline V gene sequence: CDR1 ENHRY, CDR2 SYGVKD. The length of the CDR3 is 11 residues. CDR3 in amino acids: CAISERDMAFF. In DNA form, the CDR3 reads TGTGCCATCAGTGAGAGGGACATGGCTTTCTTT.